This T cell receptor (beta chain) originates from a study of identical twins. The CDR3 sequence is 14 residues long. Germline loops: CDR1 LGHNA, CDR2 YNFKEQ. With 4 bases removed from V and 5 bases from J, the gap between germline ends came to 14 bases. Every sampled donor was Caucasian and healthy. This clonotype was recorded many times. TCRdb used MiXCR to reprocess the 5' RACE reads, holding one entry per CDR3 protein. Of approximately 670,000 distinct CDR3 sequences listed, 6% to 6.5% are singletons. The rearrangement joins TRBV4-2 to TRBJ1-1, with D maybe TRBD1 (5 bases). The receptor was isolated from a man younger than 35 in good health. Material for sequencing was naive T cells sorted from blood. CDR3 protein: CASSPDGGGTEAFF. CDR3 bases: TGTGCCAGCAGCCCGGACGGGGGTGGGACTGAAGCTTTCTTT.